This is a list of T cell receptor beta chains from one sample in a study of blood T cell repertoires in COVID-19. Sequenced by immunoSEQ multiplex PCR; TCRdb stores in-frame clones only, minus some. The data show around 150,000 clones, with about 85% seen just once and 3.5% to 4.5% held by the top ten. The sequenced material came from peripheral blood. The receptors derive from a woman aged 55 to 70 with active or convalescent COVID-19. CDR3s include the opening cysteine and the closing phenylalanine or tryptophan. A D gene is named only where the DNA matches it firmly. Expanded clones are given a class, and other clones once, few, many or no size at all.

clone size	V gene	J gene	D gene	CDR3 DNA	CDR3 protein
.	TRBV29-1	TRBJ2-6	TRBD2	TGCAGCGTTGAGACCCTAGCGGGGGGGCCAAGTTCTGGGGCCAACGTCCTGACTTTC	CSVETLAGGPSSGANVLTF
.	TRBV6-4	TRBJ1-2	.	TGTGCCAGCAGTGACCCCAACGGCGGTGGCTACACCTTC	CASSDPNGGGYTF
.	TRBV15	TRBJ1-5	TRBD1	TGTGCCACCAGCAGGGGGACAGACCCTCAGCCCCAGCATTTT	CATSRGTDPQPQHF
.	TRBV6-5	TRBJ1-4	.	TGTGCCAGCGAGGCTGCGACAGGTGGTGAAAAACTGTTTTTT	CASEAATGGEKLFF
.	TRBV5-6	TRBJ1-2	TRBD1	TGTGCCAGCAGCTTTAACCCGAGACAGGGGGTCCTCTATGGCTACACCTTC	CASSFNPRQGVLYGYTF
few	TRBV9	TRBJ1-1	.	TGTGCCAGCAGCGTAGTGCGGGCGGGGACCCTCACGAACACTGAAGCTTTCTTT	CASSVVRAGTLTNTEAFF
.	TRBV19	TRBJ1-6	.	TGTGCCAGTGCGTGGAGACTCAATAATTCACCCCTCCACTTT	CASAWRLNNSPLHF
.	TRBV6-5	TRBJ1-1	TRBD1	TGTGCCAGCAGCACACAGGGGGTAAGCACTGAAGCTTTCTTT	CASSTQGVSTEAFF
.	TRBV18	TRBJ1-1	.	TGTGCCAGCTCACCTAACAGGGAGCCTGAAGCTTTCTTT	CASSPNREPEAFF
few	TRBV4-1	TRBJ2-7	TRBD2	TGCGCCAGCAGCCAAGGATTTCTTAGGACTAGCGGGGGGGCCGAGCAGTACTTC	CASSQGFLRTSGGAEQYF
.	TRBV7-8	TRBJ1-3	.	TGTGCCAGCAGCCATGGGACAACTGGAAACACCATATATTTT	CASSHGTTGNTIYF
.	TRBV29-1	TRBJ1-2	.	TGCAGCGTTGAAGATGGAGATGGCTACACCTTC	CSVEDGDGYTF
.	TRBV5-1	TRBJ2-3	.	TGCGCCAGCAGCTTGTCCCTTAGCACAGATACGCAGTATTTT	CASSLSLSTDTQYF
.	TRBV12-3/TRBV12-4	TRBJ2-5	.	TGTGCCAGCAGTTCGACAGCAGAGACCCAGTACTTC	CASSSTAETQYF
.	TRBV19	TRBJ2-5	TRBD1	TGTGCCAGTAGTATCGGGACAGGTGGGGAGACCCAGTACTTC	CASSIGTGGETQYF
.	TRBV18	TRBJ2-1	TRBD1	TGTGCCAGCTCACTCGGACAGGGTTCCTACAATGAGCAGTTCTTC	CASSLGQGSYNEQFF
.	TRBV10-3	TRBJ2-2	TRBD2	TGTGCCATCAGTAGTACGGAGACTAGCCCCACCGGGGAGCTGTTTTTT	CAISSTETSPTGELFF
.	TRBV30	TRBJ1-3	.	TGTGCCCGCGACGAGGTTGGTGGAAACACCATATATTTT	CARDEVGGNTIYF
.	TRBV7-2	TRBJ1-2	.	TGTGCCAGCAGCTTCACCGAGACTTTTAACTATGGCTACACCTTC	CASSFTETFNYGYTF
.	TRBV5-6	TRBJ2-3	.	TGTGCCAGCAGCCGCCGGGACACCCTCCCAGATACGCAGTATTTT	CASSRRDTLPDTQYF
.	TRBV6-5	TRBJ1-1	.	TGTGCCAGCAGCGCCGAGTTCGGGGGGAGAACTGAAGCTTTCTTT	CASSAEFGGRTEAFF
few	TRBV10-3	TRBJ1-4	TRBD1	TGTGCCATCAGGTCCGGACAGGGAAGTGAAAAACTGTTTTTT	CAIRSGQGSEKLFF
once	TRBV9	TRBJ2-5	.	TGTGCCAGCAGCGCAGATACGTACCAAGAGACCCAGTACTTC	CASSADTYQETQYF
.	TRBV2	TRBJ1-3	.	TGTGCCAGCAGTGTTGAGGGTTGGGGAAACACCATATATTTT	CASSVEGWGNTIYF
.	TRBV6-5	TRBJ1-6	.	TGTGCCAGCAGTCTGGAGGGATTTAATTCACCCCTCCACTTT	CASSLEGFNSPLHF
.	TRBV7-2	TRBJ1-4	TRBD1	TGTGCCAGCAGCTTAGCCGGGACAGCTAATGAAAAACTGTTTTTT	CASSLAGTANEKLFF
.	TRBV18	TRBJ1-1	TRBD1	TGTGCCAGCTCACGATCAGGGACAGGGGGCATAGAAGCTTTCTTT	CASSRSGTGGIEAFF
.	TRBV7-2	TRBJ1-5	.	TGTGCCAGCAGCCACAGTGGCAATCAGCCCCAGCATTTT	CASSHSGNQPQHF
.	TRBV7-2	TRBJ1-5	TRBD1	TGTGCCAGCAGCTCGGGACAGGGAGGCTCTCAGCCCCAGCATTTT	CASSSGQGGSQPQHF
.	TRBV29-1	TRBJ2-3	.	TGCAGCGTTGAACAGGTGGGCACAGATACGCAGTATTTT	CSVEQVGTDTQYF
.	TRBV10-3	TRBJ1-2	.	TGTGCCATCAGTGAGTCGCAGGGCTCCAACTATGGCTACACCTTC	CAISESQGSNYGYTF
.	TRBV30	TRBJ1-5	.	TGTGCCTGGAGTAAGGTGACAGGGCCCCAGCATTTT	CAWSKVTGPQHF
.	TRBV30	TRBJ1-1	.	TGTGCCTGGACTGGACAGATAGACACTGAAGCTTTCTTT	CAWTGQIDTEAFF
.	TRBV20-1	TRBJ1-3	.	TGCAGTGCTAGATCCAAAAACACCATATATTTT	CSARSKNTIYF
.	TRBV5-1	TRBJ1-1	.	TGCGCCAGCAGCTTGTTAGGTTCGGGGATGAACACTGAAGCTTTCTTT	CASSLLGSGMNTEAFF
.	TRBV19	TRBJ2-7	.	TGTGCCAGTAGTCAGGTAACCTCCTACGAGCAGTACTTC	CASSQVTSYEQYF
.	TRBV3-1/TRBV3-2	TRBJ1-1	TRBD1	TGTGCCAGCAGCGACAGGGTAAGCACGGCTTTCTTT	CASSDRVSTAFF
.	TRBV6-6	TRBJ1-4	TRBD1	TGTGCCAGCAGTCAGGGGGTGGGGGTGAAGAAGCTGTTTTTT	CASSQGVGVKKLFF
.	TRBV5-6	TRBJ2-2	TRBD2	TGTGCCAGCAGCTGGCGGACTAGCGGAAACACCGGGGAGCTGTTTTTT	CASSWRTSGNTGELFF
.	TRBV24-1	TRBJ2-2	.	TGTGCCACGGGTGGAGGGACGCACACCGGGGAGCTGTTTTTT	CATGGGTHTGELFF
.	TRBV2	TRBJ2-2	.	TGTGCCAGCAGGCCAGACGGCGGGCCCGGGGAGCTGTTTTTT	CASRPDGGPGELFF
.	TRBV6-5	TRBJ2-3	.	TGTGCCAGCAGTTCCGCGACAGGTGAGCCGTATTTT	CASSSATGEPYF
once	TRBV10-3	TRBJ2-7	TRBD1	TGTGCCATCAGTGAGTCGGCGGACAGGGTGAGCGACGAGCAGTACTTC	CAISESADRVSDEQYF
.	TRBV19	TRBJ2-7	TRBD1	TGTGCCAGTAGTCTTCTATTCGGGACAGGGGGGTCCGAGCAGTACTTC	CASSLLFGTGGSEQYF